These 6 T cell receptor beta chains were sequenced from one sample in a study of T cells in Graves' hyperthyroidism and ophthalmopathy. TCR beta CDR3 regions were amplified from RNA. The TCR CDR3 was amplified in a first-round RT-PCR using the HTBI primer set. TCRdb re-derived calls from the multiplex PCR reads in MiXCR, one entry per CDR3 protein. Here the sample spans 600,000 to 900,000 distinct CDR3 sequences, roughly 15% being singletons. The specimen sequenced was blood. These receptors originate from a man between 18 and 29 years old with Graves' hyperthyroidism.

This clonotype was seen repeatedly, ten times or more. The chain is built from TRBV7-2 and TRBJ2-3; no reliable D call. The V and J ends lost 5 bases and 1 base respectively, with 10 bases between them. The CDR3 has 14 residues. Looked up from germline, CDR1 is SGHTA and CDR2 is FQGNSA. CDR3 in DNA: TGTGCCAGCAGCCTTACGACTGGCACAGATACGCAGTATTTT. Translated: CASSLTTGTDTQYF.

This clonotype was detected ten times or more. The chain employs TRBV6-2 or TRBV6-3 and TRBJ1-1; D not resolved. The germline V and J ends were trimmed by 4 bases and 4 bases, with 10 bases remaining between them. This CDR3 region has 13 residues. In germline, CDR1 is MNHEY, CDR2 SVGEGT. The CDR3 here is CASSFIVSTEAFF. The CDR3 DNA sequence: TGTGCCAGCAGTTTTATCGTGAGCACTGAAGCTTTCTTT.

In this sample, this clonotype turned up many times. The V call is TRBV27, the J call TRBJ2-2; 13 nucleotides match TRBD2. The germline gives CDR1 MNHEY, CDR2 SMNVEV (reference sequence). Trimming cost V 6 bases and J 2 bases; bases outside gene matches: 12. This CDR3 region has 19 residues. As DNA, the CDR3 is TGTGCCAGCAGGGGCCTAAGGACTAGCGGGAGAGGAAACACCGGGGAGCTGTTTTTT. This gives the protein CASRGLRTSGRGNTGELFF.

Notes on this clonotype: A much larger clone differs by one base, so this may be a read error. CDR3 sequence (DNA): TGTGGCAGCAGTGACCGGGGGCTCCCCTACAATGAGCAGTTCTTC. This encodes CGSSDRGLPYNEQFF. J is TRBJ2-1 and V is TRBV11-3; TRBD1 or TRBD2 may be the D gene (6 bases each). Germline assignment: CDR1 SGHNT and CDR2 YENEEA. This CDR3 comprises 15 residues.

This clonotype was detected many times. CDR3 nucleotides: TGTGCCAGCAGTTTTTCAGGGAGTGGTCAGCCCCAGCATTTT. It is translated as CASSFSGSGQPQHF. The chain is built from TRBV27 and TRBJ1-5; a possible D gene is TRBD1 (5 bases). CDR3 size: 14 residues. The germline V and J ends were trimmed by 3 bases and 6 bases, with 12 bases remaining between them. Per germline, CDR1 MNHEY and CDR2 SMNVEV (reference sequence).

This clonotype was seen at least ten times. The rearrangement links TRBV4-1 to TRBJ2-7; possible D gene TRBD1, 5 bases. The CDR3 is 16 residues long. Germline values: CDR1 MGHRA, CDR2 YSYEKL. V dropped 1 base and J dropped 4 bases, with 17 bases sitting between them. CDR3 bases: TGCGCCAGCAGCCAAGTCGCGGCAGGGTCTCAATACGAGCAGTACTTC. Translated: CASSQVAAGSQYEQYF.